This T cell receptor (beta chain) was documented in a study of control samples from healthy donors and cancer patients. Measured with immunoSEQ multiplex PCR; TCRdb has only the in-frame clones, and not every one. The table records approximately 210,000 clones, approximately 90% of them present only once. Specimen: blood. The source of this sequence is a man between 25 and 39 years old in good health.

The CDR3, as DNA: TGTGCCAGCAGTGAGGGGGGGGCGGCAGATACGCAGTATTTT. Translated: CASSEGGAADTQYF. The chain combines TRBV6-1 with TRBJ2-3; D might be TRBD2 (7 bases). V was clipped by 3 bases and J by 4 bases, with 11 bases between them. The CDR3 length is 14 residues. Germline V gene sequence: CDR1 MNHNS, CDR2 SASEGT.